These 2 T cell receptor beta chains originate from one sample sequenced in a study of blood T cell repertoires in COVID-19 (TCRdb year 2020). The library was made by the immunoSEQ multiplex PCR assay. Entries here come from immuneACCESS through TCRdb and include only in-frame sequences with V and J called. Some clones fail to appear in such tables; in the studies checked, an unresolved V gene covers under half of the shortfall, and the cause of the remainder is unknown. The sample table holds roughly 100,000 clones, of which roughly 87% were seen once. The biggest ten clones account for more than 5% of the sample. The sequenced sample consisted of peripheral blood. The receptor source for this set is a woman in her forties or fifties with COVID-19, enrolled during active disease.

CDR3 protein: CAIGGGVTNYGYTF. CDR3 nucleotides: TGTGCCATCGGGGGGGGTGTCACTAACTATGGCTACACCTTC. V gene TRBV10-3 combines with J gene TRBJ1-2; possible D gene TRBD1, 5 bases. Germline V lookup: CDR1 ENHRY, CDR2 SYGVKD. The CDR3 spans 14 residues. V dropped 8 bases and J dropped 0 bases, with 13 bases sitting between them.

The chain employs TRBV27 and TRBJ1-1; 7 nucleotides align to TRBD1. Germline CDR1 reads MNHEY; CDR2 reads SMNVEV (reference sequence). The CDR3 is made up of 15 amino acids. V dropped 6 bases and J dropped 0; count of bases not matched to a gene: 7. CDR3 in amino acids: CASRLVGGLNTEAFF. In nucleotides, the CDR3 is TGTGCCAGCAGACTCGTAGGGGGCCTGAACACTGAAGCTTTCTTT.